Each of the 2 T cell receptor beta chains below was sequenced from the same sample in a study of blood T cell repertoires in COVID-19 (dated by TCRdb to 2020 to 2021). Libraries were built with the immunoSEQ multiplex PCR assay. In its TCRdb copy, this immuneACCESS table keeps in-frame sequences only and misses some clones. Where compared with another copy, unresolved V genes explain less than half of these, and the others have no known cause. The sample has about 140,000 clones on record, over 60% of them singletons. The biggest ten clones account for roughly 2.9% of the sample. Sequencing was carried out using PBMCs or T cells enriched from blood (not recorded which). These receptors were obtained from a woman aged 45-65 years who had recovered from COVID-19.

This sequence joins TRBV7-9 and TRBJ2-1, with 10 bases that match TRBD2. Germline CDR1 reads SEHNR; CDR2 reads FQNEAQ (reference sequence). This CDR3 is 14 amino acids long. V lost 3 bases to trimming and J lost 10 bases; unmatched junction nucleotides: 6. The CDR3 sequence is CASSFSGGRGEQFF. The CDR3 coding sequence is TGTGCCAGCAGCTTTAGCGGGGGGCGAGGCGAGCAGTTCTTC.

This clone was observed a single time. The genes are TRBV4-2 and TRBJ1-4; TRBD1 matches at 9 bases. With V trimmed by 1 base and J by 0 bases, 9 bases remained unmatched. Germline lookup yields CDR1 LGHNA and CDR2 YNFKEQ. This CDR3 is 19 amino acids long. The CDR3 DNA follows: TGTGCCAGCAGCCAAGTAACAGGGGGCGGCTGGTCAACTAATGAAAAACTGTTTTTT. Protein sequence: CASSQVTGGGWSTNEKLFF.